This is a list of T cell receptor beta chains from one sample in a study of Graves' ophthalmopathy and Graves' hyperthyroidism. TCRdb ran MiXCR on the multiplex PCR reads and lists one entry per CDR3 protein. The sample yields about 24,000 distinct CDR3 sequences, about 50% seen once. Sequenced material: peripheral blood. These receptors were taken from an adult woman with stable Graves' hyperthyroidism. The CDR3 runs from the conserved cysteine through the conserved F or W. The order of the fields is D gene, V gene, J gene, clone size, CDR3 protein, CDR3 DNA. D genes are given only for firm matches. Size tells how often a clone was seen (once, few, many) or the class of an expanded clone, and some rows leave it out.

d_call: NA
v_call: TRBV6-1
j_call: TRBJ2-7
clone_size: medium-sized
cdr3_aa: CASNGDNYEQYF
cdr3_nt: TGTGCCAGCAACGGGGACAACTACGAGCAGTACTTC

d_call: NA
v_call: TRBV5-1
j_call: TRBJ2-2
clone_size: many
cdr3_aa: CASSVPGPKTPSRNTGELFF
cdr3_nt: TGCGCCAGCAGCGTGCCGGGACCCAAAACTCCCAGTCGGAACACCGGGGAGCTGTTTTTT

d_call: TRBD2
v_call: TRBV4-1
j_call: TRBJ2-2
clone_size: many
cdr3_aa: CASSQVAGGLNTGELFF
cdr3_nt: TGCGCCAGCAGCCAAGTTGCGGGAGGCTTGAACACCGGGGAGCTGTTTTTT

d_call: NA
v_call: TRBV7-9
j_call: TRBJ1-2
clone_size: medium-sized
cdr3_aa: CASSLGVSGEYGYTF
cdr3_nt: TGTGCCAGCAGCTTAGGGGTATCGGGGGAGTATGGCTACACCTTC

d_call: NA
v_call: TRBV12-3/TRBV12-4
j_call: TRBJ2-7
clone_size: NA
cdr3_aa: CASSRGAGEQYF
cdr3_nt: TGTGCCAGCAGCCGCGGGGCGGGCGAGCAGTACTTC

d_call: NA
v_call: TRBV5-1
j_call: TRBJ1-2
clone_size: NA
cdr3_aa: CASSLEGGNGYGYTF
cdr3_nt: TGCGCCAGCAGCTTGGAAGGGGGAAACGGATATGGCTACACCTTC

d_call: NA
v_call: TRBV7-6
j_call: TRBJ2-1
clone_size: medium-sized
cdr3_aa: CASSGVWANEQFF
cdr3_nt: TGTGCCAGCAGCGGGGTTTGGGCCAATGAGCAGTTCTTC

d_call: NA
v_call: TRBV7-2
j_call: TRBJ1-2
clone_size: medium-sized
cdr3_aa: CASSPPNNYGYTF
cdr3_nt: TGTGCCAGCAGCCCACCGAACAACTATGGCTACACCTTC

d_call: NA
v_call: TRBV6-2/TRBV6-3
j_call: TRBJ1-5
clone_size: many
cdr3_aa: CASSYASSNQPQHF
cdr3_nt: TGTGCCAGCAGTTACGCCTCTAGCAATCAGCCCCAGCATTTT

d_call: NA
v_call: TRBV29-1
j_call: TRBJ2-3
clone_size: NA
cdr3_aa: CSVVGQSTDTQYF
cdr3_nt: TGCAGCGTTGTGGGTCAGAGCACAGATACGCAGTATTTT

d_call: TRBD1
v_call: TRBV5-6
j_call: TRBJ2-1
clone_size: many
cdr3_aa: CASSFRQGAGYNEQFF
cdr3_nt: TGTGCCAGCAGCTTCCGACAGGGGGCTGGCTACAATGAGCAGTTCTTC

d_call: TRBD2
v_call: TRBV24-1
j_call: TRBJ2-3
clone_size: medium-sized
cdr3_aa: CATSLSSGRASTDTQYF
cdr3_nt: TGTGCCACCAGTCTTTCTAGCGGGAGGGCGAGCACAGATACGCAGTATTTT

d_call: TRBD1
v_call: TRBV10-3
j_call: TRBJ1-2
clone_size: NA
cdr3_aa: CAISYGTGEGYGYTF
cdr3_nt: TGTGCCATCAGTTACGGGACAGGGGAAGGCTATGGCTACACCTTC

d_call: NA
v_call: TRBV9
j_call: TRBJ2-7
clone_size: once
cdr3_aa: CASSEPGLAEQYF
cdr3_nt: TGTGCCAGCAGCGAGCCGGGGTTGGCCGAGCAGTACTTC

d_call: NA
v_call: TRBV15
j_call: TRBJ1-5
clone_size: NA
cdr3_aa: CATSRAGDGNQPQHF
cdr3_nt: TGTGCCACCAGCAGAGCGGGAGATGGCAATCAGCCCCAGCATTTT

d_call: NA
v_call: TRBV19
j_call: TRBJ2-2
clone_size: many
cdr3_aa: CASSIRPGSGELFF
cdr3_nt: TGTGCCAGTAGTATAAGGCCGGGCTCCGGGGAGCTGTTTTTT

d_call: NA
v_call: TRBV7-3
j_call: TRBJ2-6
clone_size: medium-sized
cdr3_aa: CASSFPTGTGANVLTF
cdr3_nt: TGTGCCAGCAGCTTCCCTACAGGGACTGGGGCCAACGTCCTGACTTTC

d_call: NA
v_call: TRBV6-2/TRBV6-3
j_call: TRBJ2-1
clone_size: many
cdr3_aa: CASSLSGEQFF
cdr3_nt: TGTGCCAGCAGTCTCTCGGGTGAGCAGTTCTTC

d_call: NA
v_call: TRBV18
j_call: TRBJ2-3
clone_size: many
cdr3_aa: CASSELAIASTDTQYF
cdr3_nt: TGTGCCAGCTCGGAACTAGCTATCGCGAGCACAGATACGCAGTATTTT

d_call: NA
v_call: TRBV7-9
j_call: TRBJ2-3
clone_size: few
cdr3_aa: CASSLGGLVAHTDTQYF
cdr3_nt: TGTGCCAGCAGCTTAGGCGGCCTAGTTGCTCACACAGATACGCAGTATTTT

d_call: TRBD2
v_call: TRBV9
j_call: TRBJ2-1
clone_size: once
cdr3_aa: CASSAPSGSLSTDTQFF
cdr3_nt: TGTGCCAGCAGCGCACCTAGCGGGAGCTTGAGCACAGATACGCAGTTCTTC

d_call: TRBD1
v_call: TRBV30
j_call: TRBJ1-1
clone_size: many
cdr3_aa: CAWTVQGAGTEAFF
cdr3_nt: TGTGCCTGGACCGTGCAGGGGGCTGGGACTGAAGCTTTCTTT

d_call: NA
v_call: TRBV10-3
j_call: TRBJ1-6
clone_size: NA
cdr3_aa: CAIGRGSRSPLHF
cdr3_nt: TGTGCCATTGGGAGGGGATCAAGATCACCCCTCCACTTT

d_call: NA
v_call: TRBV7-3
j_call: TRBJ2-7
clone_size: NA
cdr3_aa: CATSPGPGDPDEQYF
cdr3_nt: TGTGCCACCTCCCCGGGGCCGGGAGATCCGGACGAGCAGTACTTC

d_call: TRBD2
v_call: TRBV2
j_call: TRBJ2-7
clone_size: NA
cdr3_aa: CATQTSGRASEQYF
cdr3_nt: TGTGCCACACAGACTAGCGGGAGGGCCTCCGAGCAGTACTTC

d_call: TRBD2
v_call: TRBV7-9
j_call: TRBJ2-3
clone_size: NA
cdr3_aa: CASSSRGGRTDTQYF
cdr3_nt: TGTGCCAGCAGCTCACGGGGGGGGAGGACAGATACGCAGTATTTT

d_call: TRBD2
v_call: TRBV12-3/TRBV12-4
j_call: TRBJ2-3
clone_size: NA
cdr3_aa: CASSLALAGETDTQYF
cdr3_nt: TGTGCCAGCAGTTTGGCACTGGCGGGAGAAACAGATACGCAGTATTTT

d_call: NA
v_call: TRBV5-4
j_call: TRBJ2-1
clone_size: NA
cdr3_aa: CASSAVGYEQFF
cdr3_nt: TGTGCCAGCAGCGCCGTAGGCTATGAGCAGTTCTTC

d_call: NA
v_call: TRBV10-3
j_call: TRBJ2-7
clone_size: few
cdr3_aa: CAIRSWNLGDEQYF
cdr3_nt: TGTGCCATCAGGAGTTGGAACCTGGGTGACGAGCAGTACTTC

d_call: NA
v_call: TRBV6-5
j_call: TRBJ2-7
clone_size: many
cdr3_aa: CASRGWGFSHEQYF
cdr3_nt: TGTGCCAGCAGGGGTTGGGGATTTTCCCACGAGCAGTACTTC

d_call: NA
v_call: TRBV20-1
j_call: TRBJ1-2
clone_size: medium-sized
cdr3_aa: CSASQGSYGYTF
cdr3_nt: TGCAGTGCTAGTCAGGGGTCCTATGGCTACACCTTC

d_call: NA
v_call: TRBV6-5
j_call: TRBJ2-3
clone_size: NA
cdr3_aa: CASSYDGSNEQYF
cdr3_nt: TGTGCCAGCAGTTATGATGGGAGCAATGAGCAGTATTTT

d_call: TRBD2
v_call: TRBV5-6
j_call: TRBJ2-2
clone_size: many
cdr3_aa: CASSGTSGRITGELFF
cdr3_nt: TGTGCCAGCAGCGGGACTAGCGGGAGAATCACCGGGGAGCTGTTTTTT

d_call: NA
v_call: TRBV24-1
j_call: TRBJ2-7
clone_size: medium-sized
cdr3_aa: CATSDFAGGTYEQYF
cdr3_nt: TGTGCCACCAGTGATTTTGCGGGTGGGACCTACGAGCAGTACTTC

d_call: TRBD2
v_call: TRBV7-3
j_call: TRBJ2-1
clone_size: NA
cdr3_aa: CASSEHAPGLAGLNEQFF
cdr3_nt: TGTGCCAGCAGCGAACACGCCCCGGGACTAGCGGGACTAAATGAGCAGTTCTTC

d_call: NA
v_call: TRBV2
j_call: TRBJ2-5
clone_size: many
cdr3_aa: CASSGNTQETQYF
cdr3_nt: TGTGCCAGCAGTGGAAACACCCAAGAGACCCAGTACTTC

d_call: NA
v_call: TRBV12-5
j_call: TRBJ1-5
clone_size: many
cdr3_aa: CASGLVLGGRSNQPQHF
cdr3_nt: TGTGCTAGTGGTTTGGTACTTGGGGGGCGTAGCAATCAGCCCCAGCATTTT

d_call: TRBD2
v_call: TRBV20-1
j_call: TRBJ2-3
clone_size: NA
cdr3_aa: CSAVTSGRSRDTQYF
cdr3_nt: TGCAGTGCGGTAACTAGCGGGAGGTCAAGAGATACGCAGTATTTT

d_call: NA
v_call: TRBV6-4
j_call: TRBJ1-1
clone_size: many
cdr3_aa: CASQKGTEAFF
cdr3_nt: TGTGCCTCCCAGAAGGGGACTGAAGCTTTCTTT

d_call: TRBD1
v_call: TRBV20-1
j_call: TRBJ2-2
clone_size: NA
cdr3_aa: CSATDRGGTGELFF
cdr3_nt: TGCAGTGCAACGGACAGGGGCGGCACCGGGGAGCTGTTTTTT

d_call: NA
v_call: TRBV5-1
j_call: TRBJ2-2
clone_size: NA
cdr3_aa: CASSLGPHGGSCFF
cdr3_nt: NA

d_call: TRBD1
v_call: TRBV7-2
j_call: TRBJ1-2
clone_size: medium-sized
cdr3_aa: CASSSYDRGNGYTF
cdr3_nt: TGTGCCAGCAGCTCCTATGACAGGGGTAATGGCTACACCTTC